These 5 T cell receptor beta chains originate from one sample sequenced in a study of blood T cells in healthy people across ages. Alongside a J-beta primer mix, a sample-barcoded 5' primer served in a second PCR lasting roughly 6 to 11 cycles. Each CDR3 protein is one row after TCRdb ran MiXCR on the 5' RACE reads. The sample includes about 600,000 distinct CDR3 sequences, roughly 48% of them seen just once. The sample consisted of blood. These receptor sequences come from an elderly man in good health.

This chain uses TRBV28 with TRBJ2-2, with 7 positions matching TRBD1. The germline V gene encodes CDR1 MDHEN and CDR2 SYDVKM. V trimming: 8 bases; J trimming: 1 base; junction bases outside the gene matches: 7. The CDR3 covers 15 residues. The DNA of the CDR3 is TGTGCCAGCCGGGACAGCCCCCTGAACACCGGGGAGCTGTTTTTT. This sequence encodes CASRDSPLNTGELFF.

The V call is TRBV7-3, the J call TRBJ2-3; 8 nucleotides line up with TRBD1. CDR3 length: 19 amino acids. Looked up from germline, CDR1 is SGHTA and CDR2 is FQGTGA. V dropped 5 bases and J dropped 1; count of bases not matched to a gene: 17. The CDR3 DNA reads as TGTGCCAGCAGCCTTCGACAGGGGCGGACCAGCGTCGGCACAGATACGCAGTATTTT. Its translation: CASSLRQGRTSVGTDTQYF. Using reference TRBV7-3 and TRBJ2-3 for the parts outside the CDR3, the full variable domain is GAGVSQTPSNKVTEKGKYVELRCDPISGHTALYWYRQSLGQGPEFLIYFQGTGAADDSGLPNDRFFAVRPEGSVSTLKIQRTERGDSAVYLCASSLRQGRTSVGTDTQYFGPGTRLTVL.

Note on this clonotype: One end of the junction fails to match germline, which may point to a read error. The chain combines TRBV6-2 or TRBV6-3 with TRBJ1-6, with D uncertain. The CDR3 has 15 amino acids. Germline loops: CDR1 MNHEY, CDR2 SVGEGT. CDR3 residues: CAGSYSQAGNSPLHF. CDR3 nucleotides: TGTGCCGGCAGTTACTCGCAGGCAGGAAATTCACCCCTCCACTTT.

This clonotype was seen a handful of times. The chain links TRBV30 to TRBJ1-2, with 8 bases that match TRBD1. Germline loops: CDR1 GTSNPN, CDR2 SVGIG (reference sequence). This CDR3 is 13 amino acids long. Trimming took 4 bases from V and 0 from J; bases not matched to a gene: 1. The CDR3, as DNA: TGTGCCTGGACAGGGGGCGCTAACTATGGCTACACCTTC. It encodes CAWTGGANYGYTF.

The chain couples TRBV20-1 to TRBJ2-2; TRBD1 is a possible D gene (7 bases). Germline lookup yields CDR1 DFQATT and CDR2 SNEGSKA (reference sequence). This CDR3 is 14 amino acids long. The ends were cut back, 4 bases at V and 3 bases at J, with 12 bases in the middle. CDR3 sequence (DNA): TGCAGTGCTATGCGGGACAGCCACACCGGGGAGCTGTTTTTT. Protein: CSAMRDSHTGELFF.